The 9 T cell receptor beta chains listed next were all sequenced from one sample in a study of cytomegalovirus exposure and HLA in healthy donors. PCR employed 60 Vbeta and 13 Jbeta primers. Here immunoSEQ multiplex PCR was the method, and the copy in TCRdb shows in-frame clones only, minus some. The sample has approximately 210,000 clones; about four fifths are singletons. The sequenced sample consisted of PBMCs. These receptors were taken from a woman between 45 and 65 years old in good health and CMV-seronegative.

The genes are TRBV6-6 and TRBJ2-5, with a tentative D call TRBD1 (6 bases). Trimming stripped 0 bases from V and 2 bases from J, with 10 bases between. Germline values: CDR1 MNHNY, CDR2 SVGAGI (reference sequence). This CDR3 contains 15 residues. The CDR3 loop is CASSYSLRGQETQYF. In DNA, the CDR3 is TGTGCCAGCAGTTACTCCCTCAGGGGACAAGAGACCCAGTACTTC.

The J gene is TRBJ1-4, the V gene TRBV5-1; 8 nucleotides line up with TRBD1. With V trimmed by 5 bases and J by 8 bases, 8 bases remained unmatched. Per germline, CDR1 SGHRS and CDR2 YFSETQ. The CDR3 totals 14 residues. The CDR3 bases are TGCGCCAGCAGTCCCCAGGGGGCTCAGGAAAAACTGTTTTTT. Translating it yields CASSPQGAQEKLFF.

This chain links TRBV6-1 with TRBJ1-5; D remains ambiguous. Trimming left V 3 bases short and J 5 bases short, with 17 bases between. The CDR3 loop spans 16 amino acids. Germline lookup yields CDR1 MNHNS and CDR2 SASEGT. CDR3 DNA: TGTGCCAGCAGTGATGAGGGTCGGATTGGGTATCAGCCCCAGCATTTT. This codes for CASSDEGRIGYQPQHF.

CDR3 region: CASSLSPGGRNTIYF. Here the CDR3 DNA reads TGTGCCAGCAGCTTGAGCCCGGGGGGAAGAAACACCATATATTTT. V gene TRBV5-6 combines with J gene TRBJ1-3, with D possibly TRBD1 on 5 matching bases. The CDR3 loop spans 15 amino acids. Trimming shortened V by 1 base and J by 5 bases, and 13 bases separated the two germline ends. CDR1 and CDR2 (germline): SGHDT, YYEEEE.

The chain joins TRBV6-6 to TRBJ1-1; D is possibly TRBD1 (6 bases). The germline V and J ends were trimmed by 8 bases and 4 bases, with 17 bases remaining between them. The CDR3 contains 14 residues. Germline assignment: CDR1 MNHNY and CDR2 SVGAGI (reference sequence). The CDR3 is CASSGGGASTEAFF. CDR3 DNA: TGTGCCAGCTCCGGTGGGGGGGCGAGCACTGAAGCTTTCTTT.

The V call is TRBV4-1, the J call TRBJ1-5; 7 bases fit TRBD1. The CDR3 consists of 14 residues. Trimming cost V 4 bases and J 2 bases; bases outside gene matches: 2. Germline CDR1 is MGHRA and CDR2 is YSYEKL. CDR3 in amino acids: CASSLGQGNQPQHF. The CDR3 coding sequence is TGCGCCAGCAGCCTTGGACAGGGCAATCAGCCCCAGCATTTT.

J is TRBJ1-1 and V is TRBV2; a weak D match, TRBD1 (5 bases). Germline CDR1 and CDR2: SNHLY and FYNNEI. V dropped 5 bases and J dropped 5 bases, with 15 bases sitting between them. This CDR3 comprises 14 residues. The CDR3 spells CASSPPVGGTEAFF. The CDR3 nucleotides are TGTGCCAGCAGTCCTCCTGTGGGGGGGACTGAAGCTTTCTTT.

The V gene is TRBV10-2, the J gene TRBJ2-5; 13 bases fit TRBD2. The DNA end is more similar to TRBJ2-7, so the J call may be wrong. Per the germline V gene, CDR1 is WSHSY and CDR2 is SAAADI. CDR3 length: 14 residues. The CDR3 bases are TGCGCCAGCCAGACTAGCGGGGGGTTCTACGAGCAGTACTTC. Translated: CASQTSGGFYEQYF.

The chain is built from TRBV5-4 and TRBJ2-1; a weak D match, TRBD2 (6 bases). The V and J ends lost 0 bases and 1 base respectively, with 11 bases between them. The CDR3 runs to 16 residues. Germline V gene lookup returns CDR1 SGHNT and CDR2 YYREEE (reference sequence). For the CDR3, the DNA is TGTGCCAGCAGCTTGGCCGTAGCGGTTTCCTACAATGAGCAGTTCTTC. Protein sequence: CASSLAVAVSYNEQFF.